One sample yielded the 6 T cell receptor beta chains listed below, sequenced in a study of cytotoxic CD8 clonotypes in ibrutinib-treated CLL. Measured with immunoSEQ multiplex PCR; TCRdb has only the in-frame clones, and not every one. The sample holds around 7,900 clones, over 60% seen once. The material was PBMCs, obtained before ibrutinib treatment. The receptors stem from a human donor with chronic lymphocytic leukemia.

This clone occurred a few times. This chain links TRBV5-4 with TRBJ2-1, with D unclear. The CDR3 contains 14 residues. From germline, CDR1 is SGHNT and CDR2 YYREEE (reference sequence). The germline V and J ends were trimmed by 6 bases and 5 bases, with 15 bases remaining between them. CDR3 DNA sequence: TGTGCCAGCACCCCCGCTCAGAAGGACAATGAGCAGTTCTTC. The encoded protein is CASTPAQKDNEQFF.

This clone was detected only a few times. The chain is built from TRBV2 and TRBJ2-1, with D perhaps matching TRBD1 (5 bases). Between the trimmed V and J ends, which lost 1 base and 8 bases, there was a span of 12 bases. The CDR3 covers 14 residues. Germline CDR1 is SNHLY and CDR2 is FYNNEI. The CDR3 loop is CASSEEIGADEQFF. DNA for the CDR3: TGTGCCAGCAGTGAAGAAATAGGGGCCGATGAGCAGTTCTTC. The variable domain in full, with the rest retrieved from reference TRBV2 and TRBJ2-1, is EPEVTQTPSHQVTQMGQEVILRCVPISNHLYFYWYRQILGQKVEFLVSFYNNEISEKSEIFDDQFSVERPDGSNFTLKIRSTKLEDSAMYFCASSEEIGADEQFFGPGTRLTVL.

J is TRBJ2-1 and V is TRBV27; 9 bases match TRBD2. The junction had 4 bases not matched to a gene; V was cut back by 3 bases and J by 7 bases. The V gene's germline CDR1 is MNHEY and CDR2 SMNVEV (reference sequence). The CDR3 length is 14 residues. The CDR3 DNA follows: TGTGCCAGCAGTTTGGCGGGAGGGGGGAATGAGCAGTTCTTC. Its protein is CASSLAGGGNEQFF.

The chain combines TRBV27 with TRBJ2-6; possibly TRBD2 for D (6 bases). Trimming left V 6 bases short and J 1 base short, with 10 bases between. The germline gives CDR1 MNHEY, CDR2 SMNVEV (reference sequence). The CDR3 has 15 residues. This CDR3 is CASSNRGSGANVLTF. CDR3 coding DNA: TGTGCCAGCAGCAACCGGGGGTCTGGGGCCAACGTCCTGACTTTC.

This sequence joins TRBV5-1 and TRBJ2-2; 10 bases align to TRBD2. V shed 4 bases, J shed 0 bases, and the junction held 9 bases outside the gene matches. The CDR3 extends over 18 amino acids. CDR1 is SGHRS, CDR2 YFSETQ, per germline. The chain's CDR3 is CASSPYSGRVANTGELFF. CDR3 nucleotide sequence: TGCGCCAGCAGCCCCTACAGCGGGAGGGTAGCGAACACCGGGGAGCTGTTTTTT.

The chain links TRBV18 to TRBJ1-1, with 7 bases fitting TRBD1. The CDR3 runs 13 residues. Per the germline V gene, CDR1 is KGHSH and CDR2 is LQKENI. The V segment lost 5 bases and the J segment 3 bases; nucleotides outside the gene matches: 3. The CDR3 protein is CASSGQDDTEAFF. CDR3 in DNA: TGTGCCAGCTCAGGACAGGACGACACTGAAGCTTTCTTT.